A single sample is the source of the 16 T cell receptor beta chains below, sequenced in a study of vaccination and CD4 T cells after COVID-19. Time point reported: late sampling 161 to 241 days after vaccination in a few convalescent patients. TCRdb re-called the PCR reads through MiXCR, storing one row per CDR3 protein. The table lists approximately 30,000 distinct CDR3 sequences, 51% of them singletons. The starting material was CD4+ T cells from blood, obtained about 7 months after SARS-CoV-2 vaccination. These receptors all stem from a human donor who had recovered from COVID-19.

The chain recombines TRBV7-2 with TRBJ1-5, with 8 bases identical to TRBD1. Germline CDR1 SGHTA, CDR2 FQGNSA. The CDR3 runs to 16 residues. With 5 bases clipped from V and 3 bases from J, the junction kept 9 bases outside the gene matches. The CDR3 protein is CASSDRDRGLNQPQHF. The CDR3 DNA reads TGTGCCAGCAGCGATAGAGACAGGGGTCTCAATCAGCCCCAGCATTTT.

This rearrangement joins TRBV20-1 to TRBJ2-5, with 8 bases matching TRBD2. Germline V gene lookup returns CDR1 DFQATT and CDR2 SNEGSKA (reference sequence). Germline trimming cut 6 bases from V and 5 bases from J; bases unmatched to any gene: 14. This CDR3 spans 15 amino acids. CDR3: CSAWAGGRNRETQYF. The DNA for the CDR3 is TGCAGTGCCTGGGCGGGCGGGAGGAATCGCGAGACCCAGTACTTC.

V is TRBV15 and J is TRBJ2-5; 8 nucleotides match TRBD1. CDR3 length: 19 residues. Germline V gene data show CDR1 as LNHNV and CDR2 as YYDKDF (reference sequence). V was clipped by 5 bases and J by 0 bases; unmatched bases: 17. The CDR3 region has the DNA TGTGCCACCAGCCCCCAAGGACAGGGAATTAGGGGTAACCAAGAGACCCAGTACTTC. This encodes CATSPQGQGIRGNQETQYF.

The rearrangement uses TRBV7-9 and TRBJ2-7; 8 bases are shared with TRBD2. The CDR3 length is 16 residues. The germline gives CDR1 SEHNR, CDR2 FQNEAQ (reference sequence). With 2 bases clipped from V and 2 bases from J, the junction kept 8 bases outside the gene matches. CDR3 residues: CASSLKAGVIPYEQYF. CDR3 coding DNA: TGTGCCAGCAGCTTAAAAGCGGGAGTGATTCCCTACGAGCAGTACTTC.

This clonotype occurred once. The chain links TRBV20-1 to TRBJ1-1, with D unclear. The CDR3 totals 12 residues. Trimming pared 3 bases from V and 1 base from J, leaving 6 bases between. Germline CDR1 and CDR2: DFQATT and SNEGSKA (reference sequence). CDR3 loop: CSASRQNTEAFF. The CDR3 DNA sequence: TGCAGTGCTAGCCGACAGAACACTGAAGCTTTCTTT.

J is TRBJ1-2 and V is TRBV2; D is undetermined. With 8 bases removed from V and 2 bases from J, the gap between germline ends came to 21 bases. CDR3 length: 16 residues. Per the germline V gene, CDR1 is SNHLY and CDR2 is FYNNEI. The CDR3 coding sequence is TGTGCCAGCTGCCACAATTCGCCGGCGGCAAACTATGGCTACACCTTC. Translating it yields CASCHNSPAANYGYTF.

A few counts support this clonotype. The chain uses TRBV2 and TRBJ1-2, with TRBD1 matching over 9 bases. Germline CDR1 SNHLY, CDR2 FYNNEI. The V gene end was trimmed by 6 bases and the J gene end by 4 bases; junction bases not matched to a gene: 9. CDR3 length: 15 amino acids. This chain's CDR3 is CASRTQTGGGYGYTF. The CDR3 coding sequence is TGTGCCAGCAGGACCCAAACAGGGGGCGGCTATGGCTACACCTTC.

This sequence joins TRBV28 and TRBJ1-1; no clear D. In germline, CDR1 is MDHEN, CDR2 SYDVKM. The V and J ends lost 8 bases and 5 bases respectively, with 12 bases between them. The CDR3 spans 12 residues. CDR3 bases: TGTGCCAGCGGCGGTTGGAGTACTGAAGCTTTCTTT. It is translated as CASGGWSTEAFF. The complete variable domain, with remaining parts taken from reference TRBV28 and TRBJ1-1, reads DVKVTQSSRYLVKRTGEKVFLECVQDMDHENMFWYRQDPGLGLRLIYFSYDVKMKEKGDIPEGYSVSREKKERFSLILESASTNQTSMYLCASGGWSTEAFFGQGTRLTVV.

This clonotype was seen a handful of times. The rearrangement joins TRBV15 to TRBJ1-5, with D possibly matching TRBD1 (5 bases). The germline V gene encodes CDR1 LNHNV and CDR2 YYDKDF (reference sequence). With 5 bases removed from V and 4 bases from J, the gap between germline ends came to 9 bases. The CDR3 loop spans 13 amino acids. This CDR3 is CATSETANQPQHF. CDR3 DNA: TGTGCCACCAGCGAGACAGCGAATCAGCCCCAGCATTTT. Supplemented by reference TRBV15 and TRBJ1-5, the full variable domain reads DAMVIQNPRYQVTQFGKPVTLSCSQTLNHNVMYWYQQKSSQAPKLLFHYYDKDFNNEADTPDNFQSRRPNTSFCFLDIRSPGLGDTAMYLCATSETANQPQHFGDGTRLSIL.

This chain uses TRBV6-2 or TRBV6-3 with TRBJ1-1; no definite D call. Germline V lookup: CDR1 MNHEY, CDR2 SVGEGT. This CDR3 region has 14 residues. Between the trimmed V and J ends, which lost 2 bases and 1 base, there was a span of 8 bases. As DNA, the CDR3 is TGTGCCAGCAGTTACCGGGTAGGGAACACTGAAGCTTTCTTT. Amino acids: CASSYRVGNTEAFF.

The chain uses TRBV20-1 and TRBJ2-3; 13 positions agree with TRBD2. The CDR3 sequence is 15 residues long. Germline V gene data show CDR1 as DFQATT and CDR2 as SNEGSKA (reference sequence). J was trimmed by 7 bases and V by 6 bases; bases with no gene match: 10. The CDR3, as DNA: TGCAGTGCAGAACAGACTAGCGGGGGGCCGTATACGCAGTATTTT. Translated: CSAEQTSGGPYTQYF.

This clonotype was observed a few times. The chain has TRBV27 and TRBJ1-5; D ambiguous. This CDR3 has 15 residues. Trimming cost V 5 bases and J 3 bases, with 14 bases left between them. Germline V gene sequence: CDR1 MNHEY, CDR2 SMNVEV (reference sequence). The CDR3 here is CASSAQYRFNQPQHF. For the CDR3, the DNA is TGTGCCAGCAGTGCCCAATACAGATTCAATCAGCCCCAGCATTTT.

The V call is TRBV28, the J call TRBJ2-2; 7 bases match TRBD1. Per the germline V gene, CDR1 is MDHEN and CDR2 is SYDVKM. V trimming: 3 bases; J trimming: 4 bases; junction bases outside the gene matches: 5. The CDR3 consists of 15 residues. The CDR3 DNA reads TGTGCCAGCAGTTTCTACAGGGGCGGCACCGGGGAGCTGTTTTTT. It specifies CASSFYRGGTGELFF.

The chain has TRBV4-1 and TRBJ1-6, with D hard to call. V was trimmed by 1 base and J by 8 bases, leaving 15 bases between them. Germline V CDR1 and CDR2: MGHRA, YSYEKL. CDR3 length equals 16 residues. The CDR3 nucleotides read TGCGCCAGCAGCCAAGGGCAAGGTGCGTTTCATTCACCCCTCCACTTT. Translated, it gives CASSQGQGAFHSPLHF.

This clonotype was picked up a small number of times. DNA for the CDR3: TGCAGTGCTAGCCAGACGGCAAATATAGCAGATACGCAGTATTTT. Its protein product is CSASQTANIADTQYF. The rearrangement uses TRBV20-1 and TRBJ2-3; D ambiguous. The CDR3 is 15 amino acids. Trimming pared 3 bases from V and 4 bases from J, leaving 17 bases between. Germline CDR1 and CDR2: DFQATT and SNEGSKA (reference sequence).

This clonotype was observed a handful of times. This chain's CDR3 is CASSEGGQGADPQHF. The CDR3 region has the DNA TGTGCCAGCAGTGAAGGGGGACAGGGGGCGGATCCCCAGCATTTT. The chain is built from TRBV6-1 and TRBJ1-5; the match to TRBD1 covers 12 bases. The CDR3 spans 15 residues. Per germline, CDR1 MNHNS and CDR2 SASEGT. The trim removed 1 base at V and 10 bases at J, leaving 5 bases unmatched.